This T cell receptor (beta chain) was found in a study of radiation and T cells in renal cell carcinoma. Study as a whole: Nephrectomy followed 15 Gy stereotactic body radiation by 4 weeks.

Time point denoted: baseline pretreatment blood. Treatment given: 15 Gy SBRT to primary tumor, nephrectomy 4 weeks later. Radiation-treated patients gave blood at baseline, week 2 and week 4. The patient's renal cell carcinoma had clear cell pathology. Worth noting for this clone: Its antigen is unidentified.

TCRdb keeps only in-frame clones here, not all; method: immunoSEQ multiplex PCR. In the table there are around 140,000 clones, roughly 90% of which are singletons. Study-wide findings and caveats: From baseline, blood top tumor clonotypes peaked at 2 weeks post-radiation.

J gave up 10 bases and V 3 bases, and 2 bases lay outside the gene matches. Germline V CDR1 and CDR2: MDHEN, SYDVKM. There are 13 residues in the CDR3. The source material was blood, sampled from a patient whose treatment included radiotherapy and nephrectomy. J is TRBJ1-6 and V is TRBV28; 8 nucleotides match TRBD1. The sequence derives from a woman aged 70-85 years with renal cell carcinoma. Here the CDR3 reads CASSFRGLSPLHF. The CDR3 DNA is TGTGCCAGCAGTTTCAGGGGGCTCTCACCCCTCCACTTT.